The 29 T cell receptor beta chains listed next were all sequenced from one sample in a study of patients and donors after allogeneic stem cell transplantation. TCRdb ran MiXCR on the RT-PCR reads and lists one entry per CDR3 protein. The sample contains roughly 960,000 distinct CDR3 sequences, roughly 18% of which appear only once. Sequencing input: blood, either unsorted or a sorted T cell fraction (not recorded which). Receptors originate from a human donor who was either an allogeneic HSCT recipient or a stem cell or donor lymphocyte infusion donor (not recorded which). It is not recorded whose cells these are; they may come from a transplant donor.

The rearrangement links TRBV7-2 to TRBJ2-5; possibly TRBD1 or TRBD2 for D (7 bases each). The CDR3 is 15 amino acids. CDR1 is SGHTA and CDR2 is FQGNSA in the germline V gene. Between the trimmed V and J ends, which lost 4 bases and 4 bases, there was a span of 16 bases. This CDR3 is CASSSAGNRGETQYF. The CDR3 coding sequence is TGTGCCAGCAGCTCAGCGGGAAACAGGGGAGAGACCCAGTACTTC.

This clonotype was found many times. The CDR3 bases are TGCAGTGCTAGAGATCCGGGACAGGGAACCTACGAGCAGTACTTC. It codes for CSARDPGQGTYEQYF. V gene TRBV20-1 combines with J gene TRBJ2-7, with 9 bases aligning to TRBD1. J was trimmed by 2 bases and V by 0 bases; bases with no gene match: 5. This CDR3 is built from 15 residues. Germline assignment: CDR1 DFQATT and CDR2 SNEGSKA (reference sequence).

This clonotype was detected many times. V gene TRBV7-2 combines with J gene TRBJ2-7; 8 nucleotides align to TRBD2. The CDR3 totals 14 residues. Germline trimming cut 5 bases from V and 3 bases from J; bases unmatched to any gene: 6. CDR1 and CDR2 from the germline V gene are SGHTA and FQGNSA. CDR3 DNA: TGTGCCAGCAGCCTAAGGACTAGCAGCTACGAGCAGTACTTC. Translating it yields CASSLRTSSYEQYF.

The chain couples TRBV12-3 or TRBV12-4 to TRBJ1-2, with TRBD1 matching 9 bases. This CDR3 is 16 amino acids long. V trimming: 6 bases; J trimming: 6 bases; junction bases outside the gene matches: 14. The CDR3 region has the DNA TGTGCCAGCAGCCCTCTTACAGGGGGCGGGGGAAATGGCTACACCTTC. It codes for CASSPLTGGGGNGYTF.

J is TRBJ1-5 and V is TRBV6-1, with a possible D match to TRBD1 (5 bases). There are 14 residues in the CDR3. The V gene lost 8 bases and the J gene lost 6 bases, with 17 bases spanning the gap. The germline gives CDR1 MNHNS, CDR2 SASEGT. The CDR3 region is CASRDGAQGQPQHF. Here the CDR3 DNA reads TGTGCCAGCCGGGACGGGGCTCAAGGTCAGCCCCAGCATTTT.

V usage is TRBV7-2 and J usage is TRBJ2-2; 14 bases map to TRBD2. Per the germline V gene, CDR1 is SGHTA and CDR2 is FQGNSA. Trimming cost V 3 bases and J 8 bases; bases outside gene matches: 5. CDR3 length equals 16 residues. The CDR3 DNA reads as TGTGCCAGCAGCTTGGTGACTAGCGGGGGGGCTGGGGAGCTGTTTTTT. This sequence encodes CASSLVTSGGAGELFF.

This rearrangement joins TRBV20-1 to TRBJ1-1; 8 nucleotides line up with TRBD1. The trim removed 6 bases at V and 5 bases at J, leaving 14 bases unmatched. Germline CDR1 and CDR2: DFQATT and SNEGSKA (reference sequence). This CDR3 comprises 15 residues. CDR3 coding DNA: TGCAGTGCGGTGGACCGGACAGGGCCGGGAACTGAAGCTTTCTTT. The encoded protein is CSAVDRTGPGTEAFF.

This clonotype occurred a few times. The chain is built from TRBV6-5 and TRBJ2-1; 15 bases map to TRBD2. The ends lost 0 bases at V and 8 bases at J; junction bases unmatched: 8. The CDR3 loop spans 18 amino acids. Germline V lookup: CDR1 MNHEY, CDR2 SVGAGI. The CDR3: CASSYSEPGLAGGHEQFF. The CDR3 nucleotides read TGTGCCAGCAGTTACTCTGAGCCGGGACTAGCGGGAGGTCATGAGCAGTTCTTC.

In its sample, this clonotype was seen a few times. The chain links TRBV18 to TRBJ1-1; possibly TRBD1 for D (6 bases). The CDR3 contains 15 residues. Germline CDR1 and CDR2: KGHSH and LQKENI. Trimming left V 1 base short and J 8 bases short, with 17 bases between. CDR3 in amino acids: CASSPRRQGTLEAFF. CDR3 sequence (DNA): TGTGCCAGCTCACCACGTAGGCAGGGGACGTTAGAAGCTTTCTTT.

This clonotype came up a few times. The V call is TRBV6-1, the J call TRBJ2-1; TRBD2 agrees at 7 bases. J lost 2 bases, V lost 6 bases, and 7 bases had no gene match. The CDR3 covers 15 residues. Germline lookup yields CDR1 MNHNS and CDR2 SASEGT. The CDR3 loop is CASSPRGVTYNEQFF. The CDR3 nucleotides are TGTGCCAGCAGCCCCCGGGGGGTTACCTACAATGAGCAGTTCTTC.

This clonotype has a handful of counts. V and J are TRBV7-9 and TRBJ1-5, with D hard to call. The germline V and J ends were trimmed by 3 bases and 2 bases, with 11 bases remaining between them. The CDR3 is 15 residues long. Germline V lookup: CDR1 SEHNR, CDR2 FQNEAQ (reference sequence). CDR3 DNA sequence: TGTGCCAGCAGCTTTGGGGATTGGGGCAATCAGCCCCAGCATTTT. Protein: CASSFGDWGNQPQHF.

The chain couples TRBV29-1 to TRBJ2-5, with D perhaps TRBD1 (5 bases). Trimming stripped 3 bases from V and 3 bases from J, with 8 bases between. Germline V gives CDR1 SQVTM, CDR2 ANQGSEA. This CDR3 comprises 12 residues. CDR3 sequence (DNA): TGCAGCGTTGAGGGGCGGAAAGAGACCCAGTACTTC. Its protein is CSVEGRKETQYF.

V usage is TRBV7-2 and J usage is TRBJ1-1; the D is unclear. V was clipped by 8 bases and J by 3 bases, with 16 bases between them. This CDR3 has 14 residues. Germline lookup yields CDR1 SGHTA and CDR2 FQGNSA. Here the CDR3 DNA reads TGTGCCAGCGCCTGGGTGGCGCGGGACACTGAAGCTTTCTTT. It yields the protein CASAWVARDTEAFF.

This clonotype showed up just a few times. The V gene is TRBV6-2 or TRBV6-3, the J gene TRBJ1-5; D remains unclear. CDR3 length: 14 amino acids. The V end was cut by 4 bases, the J end by 3 bases, with 10 bases between. Germline-derived CDR1 and CDR2 are MNHEY and SVGEGT. The CDR3 here is CASSSVDSNQPQHF. The CDR3 DNA follows: TGTGCCAGCAGTTCCGTCGACTCCAATCAGCCCCAGCATTTT.

This chain connects TRBV28 to TRBJ2-7, with TRBD2 matching over 8 bases. The germline V gene has CDR1 MDHEN and CDR2 SYDVKM. V trimming: 6 bases; J trimming: 6 bases; junction bases outside the gene matches: 13. This CDR3 spans 15 amino acids. The DNA for the CDR3 is TGTGCCAGCAGGGAATTACTAGCGGCCGGGGCCGAGCAGTACTTC. Amino acids: CASRELLAAGAEQYF.

The table lists this clonotype with a few counts. The CDR3: CASSTRYDKAHTGELFF. CDR3 coding DNA: TGTGCCAGCTCGACGCGTTATGATAAGGCCCACACCGGGGAGCTGTTTTTT. J is TRBJ2-2 and V is TRBV2; D unresolved. Trimming pared 8 bases from V and 3 bases from J, leaving 22 bases between. Germline V gives CDR1 SNHLY, CDR2 FYNNEI. The CDR3 sequence is 17 residues long.

The chain is built from TRBV5-1 and TRBJ1-4; D not certain. The V end was cut by 3 bases, the J end by 7 bases, with 10 bases between. Germline lookup yields CDR1 SGHRS and CDR2 YFSETQ. This CDR3 comprises 13 residues. The CDR3 reads CASSSEWLEKLFF. The DNA of the CDR3 is TGCGCCAGCAGCTCCGAATGGCTTGAAAAACTGTTTTTT.

This clonotype showed up just a few times. CDR3 coding DNA: TGTGCCAGCAGCGAGAGAGGGTTTAACACCGGGGAGCTGTTTTTT. Protein product: CASSERGFNTGELFF. The chain couples TRBV5-4 to TRBJ2-2; D may be TRBD2 (5 bases). This CDR3 has 15 residues. Per germline, CDR1 SGHNT and CDR2 YYREEE (reference sequence). The germline V and J ends were trimmed by 4 bases and 2 bases, with 12 bases remaining between them.

The genes are TRBV20-1 and TRBJ2-7; 9 nucleotides agree with TRBD1. V lost 2 bases and J lost 5; bases outside the gene matches: 16. This CDR3 region has 17 residues. Germline CDR1 reads DFQATT; CDR2 reads SNEGSKA (reference sequence). DNA for the CDR3: TGCAGTGCTAGAAAGCGAACCGGGACAGGGAGGTGGAACGAGCAGTACTTC. This encodes CSARKRTGTGRWNEQYF.

This clonotype was recorded a few times. The V and J genes are TRBV5-1 and TRBJ1-3; 7 bases map to TRBD1. CDR1 is SGHRS, CDR2 YFSETQ, per germline. Trimming cost V 2 bases and J 4 bases; bases outside gene matches: 6. The CDR3 loop spans 15 amino acids. Written as DNA, the CDR3 is TGCGCCAGCAGCTTAGACAGGGCGCGCGGAAACACCATATATTTT. The encoded protein is CASSLDRARGNTIYF.

This clonotype was seen more than once but under ten times. The chain couples TRBV11-3 to TRBJ2-5; a weak D match, TRBD1 (6 bases). V was cut by 7 bases and J by 4 bases, with 19 bases left in between. Per the germline V gene, CDR1 is SGHNT and CDR2 is YENEEA. There are 15 residues in the CDR3. This CDR3 is CASTQTDRLIETQYF. The CDR3 bases are TGTGCCAGCACCCAAACCGACAGGCTGATAGAGACCCAGTACTTC.

This clonotype was seen only a few times. Here the CDR3 DNA reads TGTGCCAGCAGCTTGAGGTCAGGCCTCTCCTACGAGCAGTACTTC. Protein product: CASSLRSGLSYEQYF. The genes are TRBV5-6 and TRBJ2-7; D not certain. This CDR3 comprises 15 residues. V was clipped by 1 base and J by 0 bases, with 11 bases between them. Germline CDR1 SGHDT, CDR2 YYEEEE.

About this clonotype itself: With a much larger clone just one base away, this may be a read error. The chain links TRBV11-3 to TRBJ2-7; no definite D call. Germline V CDR1 and CDR2: SGHNT, YENEEA. The CDR3 extends over 11 amino acids. The germline V and J ends were trimmed by 0 bases and 6 bases, with 3 bases remaining between them. This chain's CDR3 is CASSLEFEQYF. The CDR3 nucleotides are TGTGCCAGCAGCTTAGAGTTCGAGCAGTACTTC.

In this sample, this clonotype turned up a few times. The V gene is TRBV30, the J gene TRBJ2-3, with TRBD2 as a possible D gene (5 bases). The germline V and J ends were trimmed by 4 bases and 2 bases, with 10 bases remaining between them. The CDR3 is 13 amino acids. Germline V gene lookup returns CDR1 GTSNPN and CDR2 SVGIG (reference sequence). The CDR3 DNA reads as TGTGCCTGGAACCCCCTAGCCACAGATACGCAGTATTTT. This translates into CAWNPLATDTQYF.

This clonotype showed up just a few times. This chain connects TRBV24-1 to TRBJ2-3, with 8 positions matching TRBD2. CDR1 is KGHDR and CDR2 is SFDVKD in the germline V gene. The CDR3 spans 17 residues. The junction had 9 bases not matched to a gene; V was cut back by 4 bases and J by 1 base. The CDR3 sequence: CATSEPIAGLGTDTQYF. Written as DNA, the CDR3 is TGTGCCACCAGTGAGCCAATAGCGGGGTTAGGCACAGATACGCAGTATTTT.

Concerning this clonotype: The CDR3 carries no conserved terminal phenylalanine or tryptophan, so it likely arises from a read error. The chain combines TRBV11-2 with TRBJ1-1, with unresolved D. Germline CDR1 and CDR2: SGHAT and FQNNGV. This CDR3 spans 17 amino acids. Trimming removed 7 bases at V and 3 bases at J, with 24 bases between. Written as DNA, the CDR3 is TGTGCCAGCACCCCTCTTAGGATGGGGAGGCAGGACACTGAAGCTTTCCTT. This codes for CASTPLRMGRQDTEAFL.

The rearrangement uses TRBV12-5 and TRBJ2-5; D possibly corresponds to TRBD2 (5 bases). From germline, CDR1 is LGHNT and CDR2 FRNRAP. The CDR3 length is 14 residues. V was cut by 9 bases and J by 5 bases, with 19 bases left in between. The CDR3 region has the DNA TGTGCTAGCTCCCGGGAAACCCCTGGGGAGACCCAGTACTTC. It codes for CASSRETPGETQYF.

This clonotype was counted a few times. The rearrangement joins TRBV20-1 to TRBJ2-3; tentative D call: TRBD1 (5 bases). Trimming shortened V by 5 bases and J by 4 bases, and 16 bases separated the two germline ends. The CDR3 covers 14 residues. The V gene's germline CDR1 is DFQATT and CDR2 SNEGSKA (reference sequence). This CDR3 is CSARTHQVSDTQYF. CDR3 sequence (DNA): TGCAGTGCTCGGACACACCAGGTCTCAGATACGCAGTATTTT.

The V and J genes are TRBV7-7 and TRBJ2-6; D unresolved. Germline V CDR1 and CDR2: SSHAT, FNYEAQ (reference sequence). This CDR3 has 14 amino acids. V lost 3 bases to trimming and J lost 6 bases, with 9 bases between them. CDR3 nucleotides: TGTGCCAGCAGCTTCCGCCCTCAGGCCAACGTCCTGACTTTC. It encodes CASSFRPQANVLTF.